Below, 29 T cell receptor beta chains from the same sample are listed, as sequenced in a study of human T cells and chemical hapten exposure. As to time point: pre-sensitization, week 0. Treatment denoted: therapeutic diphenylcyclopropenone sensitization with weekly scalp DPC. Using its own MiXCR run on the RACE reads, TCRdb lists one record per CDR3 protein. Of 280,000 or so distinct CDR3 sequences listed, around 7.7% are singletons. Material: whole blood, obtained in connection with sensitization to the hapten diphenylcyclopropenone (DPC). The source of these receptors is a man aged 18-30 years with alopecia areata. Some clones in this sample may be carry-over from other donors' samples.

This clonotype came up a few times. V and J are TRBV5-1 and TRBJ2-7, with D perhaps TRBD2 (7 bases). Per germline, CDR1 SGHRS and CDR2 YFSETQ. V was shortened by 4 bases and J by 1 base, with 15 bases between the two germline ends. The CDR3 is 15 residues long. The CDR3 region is CASSPGGALSYEQYF. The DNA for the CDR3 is TGCGCCAGCAGCCCTGGGGGGGCACTTTCCTACGAGCAGTACTTC.

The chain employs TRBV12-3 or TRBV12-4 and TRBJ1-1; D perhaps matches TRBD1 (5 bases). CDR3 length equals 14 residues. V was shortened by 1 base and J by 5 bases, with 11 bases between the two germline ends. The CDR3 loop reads CASSLVGVETEAFF. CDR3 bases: TGTGCCAGCAGTTTAGTAGGGGTAGAGACTGAAGCTTTCTTT.

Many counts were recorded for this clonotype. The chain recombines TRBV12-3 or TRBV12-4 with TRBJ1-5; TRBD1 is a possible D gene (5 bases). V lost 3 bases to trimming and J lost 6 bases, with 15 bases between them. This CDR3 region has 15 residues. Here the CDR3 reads CASSFWGPGGQPQHF. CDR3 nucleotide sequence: TGTGCCAGCAGTTTTTGGGGCCCGGGGGGTCAGCCCCAGCATTTT.

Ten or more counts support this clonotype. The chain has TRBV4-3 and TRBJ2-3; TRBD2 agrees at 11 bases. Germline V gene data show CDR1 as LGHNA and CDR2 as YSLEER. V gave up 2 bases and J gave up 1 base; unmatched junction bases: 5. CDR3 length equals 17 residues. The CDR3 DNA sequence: TGCGCCAGCAGCCAAACTAGCGGGGGCCGTCGCACAGATACGCAGTATTTT. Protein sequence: CASSQTSGGRRTDTQYF.

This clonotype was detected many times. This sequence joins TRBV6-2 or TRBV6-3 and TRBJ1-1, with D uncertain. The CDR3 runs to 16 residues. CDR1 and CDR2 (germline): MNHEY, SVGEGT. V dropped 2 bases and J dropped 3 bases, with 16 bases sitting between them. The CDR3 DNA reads TGTGCCAGCAGTTACCCCTCCGGCCGCGGACACACTGAAGCTTTCTTT. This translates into CASSYPSGRGHTEAFF.

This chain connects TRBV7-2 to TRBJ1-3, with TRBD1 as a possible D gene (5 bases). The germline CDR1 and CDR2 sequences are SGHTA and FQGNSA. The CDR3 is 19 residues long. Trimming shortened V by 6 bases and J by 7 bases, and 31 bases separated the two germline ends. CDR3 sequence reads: CASRPPFLDKGLRANTIYF. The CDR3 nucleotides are TGTGCCAGCAGACCTCCTTTCTTGGACAAGGGCCTCCGTGCGAACACCATATATTTT.

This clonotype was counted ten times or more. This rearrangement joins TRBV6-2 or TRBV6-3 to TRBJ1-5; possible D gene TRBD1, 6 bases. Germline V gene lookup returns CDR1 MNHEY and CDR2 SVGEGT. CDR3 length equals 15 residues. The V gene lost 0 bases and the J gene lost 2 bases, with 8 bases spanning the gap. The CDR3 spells CASSYSGGGNQPQHF. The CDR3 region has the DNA TGTGCCAGCAGTTACTCAGGGGGTGGCAATCAGCCCCAGCATTTT.

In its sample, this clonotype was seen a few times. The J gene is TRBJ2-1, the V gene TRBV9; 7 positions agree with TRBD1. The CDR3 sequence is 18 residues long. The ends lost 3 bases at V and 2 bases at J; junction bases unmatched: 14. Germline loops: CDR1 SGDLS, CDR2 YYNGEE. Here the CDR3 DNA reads TGTGCCAGCAGCGAAACACAGGGGAAACCTAAACCCTACAATGAGCAGTTCTTC. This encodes CASSETQGKPKPYNEQFF.

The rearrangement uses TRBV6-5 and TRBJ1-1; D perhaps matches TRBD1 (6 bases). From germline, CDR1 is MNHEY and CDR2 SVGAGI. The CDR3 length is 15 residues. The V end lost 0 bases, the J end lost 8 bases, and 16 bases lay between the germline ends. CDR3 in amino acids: CASSYSAGEWNEAFF. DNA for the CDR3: TGTGCCAGCAGTTACTCTGCAGGGGAGTGGAACGAAGCTTTCTTT.

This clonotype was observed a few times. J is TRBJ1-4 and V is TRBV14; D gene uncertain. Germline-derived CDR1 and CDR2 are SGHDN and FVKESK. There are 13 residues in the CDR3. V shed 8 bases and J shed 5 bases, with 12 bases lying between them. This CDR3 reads CASCPGPNEKLFF. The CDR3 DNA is TGTGCCAGCTGTCCCGGGCCCAATGAAAAACTGTTTTTT.

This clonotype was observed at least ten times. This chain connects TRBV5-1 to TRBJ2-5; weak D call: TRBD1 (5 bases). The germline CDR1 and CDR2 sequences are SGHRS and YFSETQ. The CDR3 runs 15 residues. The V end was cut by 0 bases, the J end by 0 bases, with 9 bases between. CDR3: CASSLADSYQETQYF. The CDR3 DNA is TGCGCCAGCAGCTTGGCCGACAGCTACCAAGAGACCCAGTACTTC.

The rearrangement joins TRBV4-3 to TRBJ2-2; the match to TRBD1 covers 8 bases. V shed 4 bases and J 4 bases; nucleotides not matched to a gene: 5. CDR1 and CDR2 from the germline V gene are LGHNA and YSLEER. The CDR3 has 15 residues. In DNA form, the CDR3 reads TGCGCCAGCAGCCGGACAGGGATGGGCACCGGGGAGCTGTTTTTT. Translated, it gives CASSRTGMGTGELFF.

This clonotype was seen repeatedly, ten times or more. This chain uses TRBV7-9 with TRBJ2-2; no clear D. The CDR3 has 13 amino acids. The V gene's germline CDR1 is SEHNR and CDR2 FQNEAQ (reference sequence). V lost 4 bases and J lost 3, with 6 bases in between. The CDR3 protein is CASSSQYTGELFF. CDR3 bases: TGTGCCAGCAGCTCGCAATACACCGGGGAGCTGTTTTTT.

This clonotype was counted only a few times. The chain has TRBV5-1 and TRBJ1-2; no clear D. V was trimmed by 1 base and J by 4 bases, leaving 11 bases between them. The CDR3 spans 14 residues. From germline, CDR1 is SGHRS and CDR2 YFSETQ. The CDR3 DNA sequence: TGCGCCAGCAGCTTGATGTGGGTCCGCTATGGCTACACCTTC. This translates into CASSLMWVRYGYTF.

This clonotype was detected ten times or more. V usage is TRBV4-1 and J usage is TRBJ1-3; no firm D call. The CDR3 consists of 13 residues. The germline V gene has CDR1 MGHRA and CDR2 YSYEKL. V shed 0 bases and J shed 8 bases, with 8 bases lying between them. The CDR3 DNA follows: TGCGCCAGCAGCCAAGACCTGACCTACACCATATATTTT. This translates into CASSQDLTYTIYF.

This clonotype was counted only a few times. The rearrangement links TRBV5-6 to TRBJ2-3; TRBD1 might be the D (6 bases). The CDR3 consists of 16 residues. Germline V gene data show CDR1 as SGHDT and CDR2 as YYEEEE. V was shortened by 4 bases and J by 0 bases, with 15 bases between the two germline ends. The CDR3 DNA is TGTGCCAGCAGCCGACAGGAGCCACTAAGCACAGATACGCAGTATTTT. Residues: CASSRQEPLSTDTQYF.

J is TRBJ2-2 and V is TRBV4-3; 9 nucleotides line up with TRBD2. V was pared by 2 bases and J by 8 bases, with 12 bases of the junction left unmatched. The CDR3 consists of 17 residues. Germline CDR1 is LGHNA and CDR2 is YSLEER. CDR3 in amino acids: CASSQKTFGTSPGELFF. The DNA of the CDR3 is TGCGCCAGCAGCCAAAAAACTTTCGGGACTAGCCCAGGGGAGCTGTTTTTT.

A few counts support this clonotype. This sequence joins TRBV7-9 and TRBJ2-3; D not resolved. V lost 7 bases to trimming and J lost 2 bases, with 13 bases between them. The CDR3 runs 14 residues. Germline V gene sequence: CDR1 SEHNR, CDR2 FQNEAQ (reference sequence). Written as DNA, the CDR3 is TGTGCCAGCATCTCGGGCCCCTCCACAGATACGCAGTATTTT. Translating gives CASISGPSTDTQYF.

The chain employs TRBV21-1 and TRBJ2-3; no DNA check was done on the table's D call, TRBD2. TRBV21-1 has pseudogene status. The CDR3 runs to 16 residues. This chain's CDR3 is CASSKSPSGTSDTQYF. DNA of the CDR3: TGTGCCAGCAGCAAATCCCCTAGCGGGACCAGTGATACGCAGTATTTT.

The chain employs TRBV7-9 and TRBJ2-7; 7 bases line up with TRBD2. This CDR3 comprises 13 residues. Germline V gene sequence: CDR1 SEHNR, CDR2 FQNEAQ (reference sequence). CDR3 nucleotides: TGTGCAGCGGAGGTAGAGGGAGGGAGCGAGCAGTACTTC. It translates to CAAEVEGGSEQYF.

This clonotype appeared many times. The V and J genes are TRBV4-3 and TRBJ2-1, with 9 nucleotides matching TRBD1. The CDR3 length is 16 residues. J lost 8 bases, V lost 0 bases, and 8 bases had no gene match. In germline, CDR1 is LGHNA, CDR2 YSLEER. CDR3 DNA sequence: TGCGCCAGCAGCCAAGATGGCGACAGGGGGTTGGATGAGCAGTTCTTC. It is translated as CASSQDGDRGLDEQFF.

In DNA, the CDR3 is TGTGCCAGCAGTTACTCGAGCAGGGGCAATCAGCCCCAGCATTTT. Its translation is CASSYSSRGNQPQHF. The genes are TRBV6-2 or TRBV6-3 and TRBJ1-5, with D perhaps TRBD1 (5 bases). Germline V gives CDR1 MNHEY, CDR2 SVGEGT. The CDR3 runs to 15 residues. Trimming cost V 0 bases and J 2 bases, with 8 bases left between them.

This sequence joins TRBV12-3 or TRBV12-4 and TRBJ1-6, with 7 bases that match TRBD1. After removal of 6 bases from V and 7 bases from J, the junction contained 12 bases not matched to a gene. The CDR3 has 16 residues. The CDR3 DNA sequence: TGTGCCAGCAGCCCCGGCAGGGGGGCCAGCAATTCACCCCTCCACTTT. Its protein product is CASSPGRGASNSPLHF.

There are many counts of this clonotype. DNA for the CDR3: TGTGCCAGCAGCTGGGTCGAGCAGCCGAACACTGAAGCTTTCTTT. Translating gives CASSWVEQPNTEAFF. The genes are TRBV9 and TRBJ1-1; D remains ambiguous. CDR3 size: 15 residues. The V end lost 4 bases, the J end lost 1 base, and 14 bases lay between the germline ends. CDR1 SGDLS and CDR2 YYNGEE come from the germline V gene.

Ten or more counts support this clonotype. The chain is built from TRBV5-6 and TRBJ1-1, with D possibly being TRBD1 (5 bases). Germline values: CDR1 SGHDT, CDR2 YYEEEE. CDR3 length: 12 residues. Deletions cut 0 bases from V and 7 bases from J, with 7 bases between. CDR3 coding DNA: TGTGCCAGCAGCTTGGTGGGACGTGAAGCTTTCTTT. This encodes CASSLVGREAFF.

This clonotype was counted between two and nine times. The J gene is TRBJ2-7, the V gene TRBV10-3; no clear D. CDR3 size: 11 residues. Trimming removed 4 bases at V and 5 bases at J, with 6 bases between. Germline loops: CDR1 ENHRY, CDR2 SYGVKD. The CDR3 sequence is CAISGNNEQYF. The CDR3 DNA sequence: TGTGCCATCAGTGGTAACAACGAGCAGTACTTC.

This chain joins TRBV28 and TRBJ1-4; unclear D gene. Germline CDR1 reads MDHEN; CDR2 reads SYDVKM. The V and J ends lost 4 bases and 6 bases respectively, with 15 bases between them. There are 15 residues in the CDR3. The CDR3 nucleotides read TGTGCCAGCAGTTCGTATGACACGTCCGATGAAAAACTGTTTTTT. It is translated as CASSSYDTSDEKLFF.

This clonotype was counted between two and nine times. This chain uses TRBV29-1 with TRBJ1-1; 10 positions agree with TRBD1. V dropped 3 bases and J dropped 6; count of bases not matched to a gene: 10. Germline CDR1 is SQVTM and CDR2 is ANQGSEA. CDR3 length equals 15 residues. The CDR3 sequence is CSVDGTGVFYAEAFF. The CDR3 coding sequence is TGCAGCGTTGACGGGACAGGGGTTTTTTACGCTGAAGCTTTCTTT.

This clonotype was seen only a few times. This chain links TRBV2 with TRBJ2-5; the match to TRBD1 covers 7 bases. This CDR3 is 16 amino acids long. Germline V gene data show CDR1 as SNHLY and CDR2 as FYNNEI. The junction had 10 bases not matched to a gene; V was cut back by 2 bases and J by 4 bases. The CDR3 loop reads CASSESVTGVGETQYF. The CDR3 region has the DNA TGTGCCAGCAGTGAATCGGTCACAGGGGTTGGAGAGACCCAGTACTTC.